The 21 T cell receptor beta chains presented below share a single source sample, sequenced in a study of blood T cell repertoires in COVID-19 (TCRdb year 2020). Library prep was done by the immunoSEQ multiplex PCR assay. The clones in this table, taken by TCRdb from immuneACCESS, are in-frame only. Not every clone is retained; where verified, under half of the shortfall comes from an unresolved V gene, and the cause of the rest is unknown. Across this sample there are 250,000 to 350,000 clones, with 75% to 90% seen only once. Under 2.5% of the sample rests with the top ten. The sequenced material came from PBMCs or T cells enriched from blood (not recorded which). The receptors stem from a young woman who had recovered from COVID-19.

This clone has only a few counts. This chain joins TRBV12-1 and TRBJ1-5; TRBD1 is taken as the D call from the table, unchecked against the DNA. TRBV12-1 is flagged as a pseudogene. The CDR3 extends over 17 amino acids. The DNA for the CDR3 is TGTGCCAGCAGCTTTGTTAGGGGGAAAAATAGCAATCAGCCCCAGCATTTT. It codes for CASSFVRGKNSNQPQHF.

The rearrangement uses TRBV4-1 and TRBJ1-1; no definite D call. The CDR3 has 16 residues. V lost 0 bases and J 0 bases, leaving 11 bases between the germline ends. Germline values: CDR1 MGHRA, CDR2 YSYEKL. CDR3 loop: CASSQELTQVNTEAFF. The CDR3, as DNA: TGCGCCAGCAGCCAAGAATTAACCCAGGTGAACACTGAAGCTTTCTTT.

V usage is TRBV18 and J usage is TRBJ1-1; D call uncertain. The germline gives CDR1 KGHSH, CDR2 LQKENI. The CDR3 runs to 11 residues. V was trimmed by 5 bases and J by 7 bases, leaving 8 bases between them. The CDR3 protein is CASSVVDEAFF. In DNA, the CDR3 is TGTGCCAGCTCAGTAGTCGATGAAGCTTTCTTT.

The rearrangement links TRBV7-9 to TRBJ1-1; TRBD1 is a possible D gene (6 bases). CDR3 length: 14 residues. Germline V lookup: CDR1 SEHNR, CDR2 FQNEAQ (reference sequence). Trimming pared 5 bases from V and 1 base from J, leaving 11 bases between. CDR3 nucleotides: TGTGCCAGCAGCCTTATGGACAGGAACACTGAAGCTTTCTTT. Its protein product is CASSLMDRNTEAFF.

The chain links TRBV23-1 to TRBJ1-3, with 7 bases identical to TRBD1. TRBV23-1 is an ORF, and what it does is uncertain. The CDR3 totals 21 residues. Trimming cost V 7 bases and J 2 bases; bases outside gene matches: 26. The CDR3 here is CASIPHRGDLGLTGTGNTIYF. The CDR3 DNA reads TGCGCCAGCATTCCCCATAGAGGCGATCTAGGATTGACAGGGACTGGAAACACCATATATTTT.

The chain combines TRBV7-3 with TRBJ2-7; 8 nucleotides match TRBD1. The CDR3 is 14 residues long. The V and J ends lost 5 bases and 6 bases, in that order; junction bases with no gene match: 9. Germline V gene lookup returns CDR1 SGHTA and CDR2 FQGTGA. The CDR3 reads CASSPDRVGGEQYF. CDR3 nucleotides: TGTGCCAGCAGCCCGGACAGGGTGGGAGGCGAGCAGTACTTC.

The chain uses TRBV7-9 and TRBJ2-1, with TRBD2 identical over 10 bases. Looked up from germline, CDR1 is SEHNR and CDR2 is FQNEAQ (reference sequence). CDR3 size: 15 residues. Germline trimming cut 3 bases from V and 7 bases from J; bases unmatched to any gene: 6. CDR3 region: CASSLPSGGGNEQFF. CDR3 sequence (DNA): TGTGCCAGCAGCTTGCCTAGCGGGGGTGGGAATGAGCAGTTCTTC. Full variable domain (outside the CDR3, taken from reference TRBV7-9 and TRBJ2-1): DTGVSQNPRHKITKRGQNVTFRCDPISEHNRLYWYRQTLGQGPEFLTYFQNEAQLEKSRLLSDRFSAERPKGSFSTLEIQRTEQGDSAMYLCASSLPSGGGNEQFFGPGTRLTVL.

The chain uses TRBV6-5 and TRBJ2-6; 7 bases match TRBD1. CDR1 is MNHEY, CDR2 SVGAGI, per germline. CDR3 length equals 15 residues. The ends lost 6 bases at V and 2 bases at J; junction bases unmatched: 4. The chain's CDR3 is CASRPDRAGANVLTF. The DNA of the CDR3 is TGTGCCAGCAGACCCGACAGGGCTGGGGCCAACGTCCTGACTTTC.

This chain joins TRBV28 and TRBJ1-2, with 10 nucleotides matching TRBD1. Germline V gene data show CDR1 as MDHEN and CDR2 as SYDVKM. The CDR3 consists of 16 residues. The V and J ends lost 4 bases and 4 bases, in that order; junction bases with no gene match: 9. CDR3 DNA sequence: TGTGCCAGCAGTTCCATAAGGGACAGGGGTGTCTATGGCTACACCTTC. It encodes CASSSIRDRGVYGYTF.

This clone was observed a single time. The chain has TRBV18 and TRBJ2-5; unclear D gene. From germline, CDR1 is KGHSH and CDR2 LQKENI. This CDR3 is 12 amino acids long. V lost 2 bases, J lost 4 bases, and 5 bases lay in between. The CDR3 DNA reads TGTGCCAGCTCACCAAGAGGAGAGACCCAGTACTTC. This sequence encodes CASSPRGETQYF.

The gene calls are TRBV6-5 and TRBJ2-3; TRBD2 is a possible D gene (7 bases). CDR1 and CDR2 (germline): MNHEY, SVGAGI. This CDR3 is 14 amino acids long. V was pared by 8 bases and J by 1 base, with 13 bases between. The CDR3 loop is CASGGGGGTDTQYF. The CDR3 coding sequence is TGTGCCAGCGGGGGAGGGGGGGGCACAGATACGCAGTATTTT.

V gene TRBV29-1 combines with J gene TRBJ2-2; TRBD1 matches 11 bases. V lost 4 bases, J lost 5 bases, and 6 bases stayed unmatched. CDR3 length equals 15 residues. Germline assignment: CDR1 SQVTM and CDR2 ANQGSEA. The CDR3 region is CSVGPGTGGTGELFF. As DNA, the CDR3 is TGCAGCGTTGGACCTGGGACAGGGGGGACCGGGGAGCTGTTTTTT.

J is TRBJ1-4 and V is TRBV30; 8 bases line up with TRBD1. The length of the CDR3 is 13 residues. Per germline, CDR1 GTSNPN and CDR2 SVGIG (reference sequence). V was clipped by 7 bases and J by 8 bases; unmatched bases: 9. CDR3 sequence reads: CALSDRVGEKLFF. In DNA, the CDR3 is TGTGCCTTATCGGACAGGGTAGGGGAAAAACTGTTTTTT.

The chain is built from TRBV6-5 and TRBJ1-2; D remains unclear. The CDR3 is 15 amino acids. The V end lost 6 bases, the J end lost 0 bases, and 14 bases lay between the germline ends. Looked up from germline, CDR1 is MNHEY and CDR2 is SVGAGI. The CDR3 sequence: CASRLRGRSNYGYTF. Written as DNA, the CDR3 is TGTGCCAGCAGGCTCCGAGGGAGATCTAACTATGGCTACACCTTC.

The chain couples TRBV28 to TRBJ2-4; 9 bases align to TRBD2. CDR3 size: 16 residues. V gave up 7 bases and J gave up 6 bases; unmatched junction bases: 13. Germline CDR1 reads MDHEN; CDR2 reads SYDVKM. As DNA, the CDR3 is TGTGCCAGCACCCAACATCTAGGGGGACTAGCAAACATTCAGTACTTC. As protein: CASTQHLGGLANIQYF.

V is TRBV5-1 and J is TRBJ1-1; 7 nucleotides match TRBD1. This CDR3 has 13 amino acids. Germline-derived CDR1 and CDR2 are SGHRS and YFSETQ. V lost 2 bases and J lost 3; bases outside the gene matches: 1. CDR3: CASSFTGDTEAFF. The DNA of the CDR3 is TGCGCCAGCAGCTTTACAGGGGACACTGAAGCTTTCTTT.

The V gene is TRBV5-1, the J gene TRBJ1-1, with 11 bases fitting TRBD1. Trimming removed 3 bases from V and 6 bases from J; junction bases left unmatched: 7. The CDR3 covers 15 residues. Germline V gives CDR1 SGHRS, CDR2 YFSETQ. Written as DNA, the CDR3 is TGCGCCAGCAGCTGGACAGGGGGCATTACGGCTGAAGCTTTCTTT. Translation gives CASSWTGGITAEAFF.

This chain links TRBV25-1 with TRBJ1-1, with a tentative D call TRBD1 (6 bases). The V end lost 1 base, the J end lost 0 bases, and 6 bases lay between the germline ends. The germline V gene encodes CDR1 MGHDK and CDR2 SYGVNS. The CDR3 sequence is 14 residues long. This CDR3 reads CASSEWTVNTEAFF. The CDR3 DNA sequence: TGTGCCAGCAGTGAATGGACAGTGAACACTGAAGCTTTCTTT.

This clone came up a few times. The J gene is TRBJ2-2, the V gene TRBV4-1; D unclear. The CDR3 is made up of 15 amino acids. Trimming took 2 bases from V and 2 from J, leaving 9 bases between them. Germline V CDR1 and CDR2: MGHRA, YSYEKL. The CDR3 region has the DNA TGCGCCAGCAGCCAAACAACAGATAACACCGGGGAGCTGTTTTTT. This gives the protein CASSQTTDNTGELFF.

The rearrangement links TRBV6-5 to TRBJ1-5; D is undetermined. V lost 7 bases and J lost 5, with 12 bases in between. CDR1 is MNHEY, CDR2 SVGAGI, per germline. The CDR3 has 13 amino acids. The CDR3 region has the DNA TGTGCCAGCACCCGAAGCCCGGATCAGCCCCAGCATTTT. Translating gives CASTRSPDQPQHF.

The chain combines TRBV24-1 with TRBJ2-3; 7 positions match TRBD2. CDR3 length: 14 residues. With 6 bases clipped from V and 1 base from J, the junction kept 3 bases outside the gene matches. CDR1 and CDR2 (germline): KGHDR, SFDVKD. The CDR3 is CATSSSGRTDTQYF. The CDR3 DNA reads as TGTGCCACCAGTTCTAGCGGCCGCACAGATACGCAGTATTTT.